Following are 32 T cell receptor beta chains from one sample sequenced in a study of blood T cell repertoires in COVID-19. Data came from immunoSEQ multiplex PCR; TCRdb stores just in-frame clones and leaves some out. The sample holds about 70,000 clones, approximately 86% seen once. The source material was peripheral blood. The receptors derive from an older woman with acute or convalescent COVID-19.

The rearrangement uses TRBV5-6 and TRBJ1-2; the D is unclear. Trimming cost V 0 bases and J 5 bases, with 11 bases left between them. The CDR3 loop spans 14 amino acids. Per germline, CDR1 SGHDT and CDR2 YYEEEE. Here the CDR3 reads CASSLGAYSYGYTF. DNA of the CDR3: TGTGCCAGCAGCTTGGGAGCCTACTCATATGGCTACACCTTC.

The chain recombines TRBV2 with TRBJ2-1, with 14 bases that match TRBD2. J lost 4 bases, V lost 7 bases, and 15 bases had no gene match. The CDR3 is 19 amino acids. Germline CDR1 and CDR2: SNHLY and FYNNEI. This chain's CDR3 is CASTSGGRLAGGHYNEQFF. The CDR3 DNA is TGTGCCAGCACTTCAGGGGGCCGACTAGCGGGAGGGCATTACAATGAGCAGTTCTTC.

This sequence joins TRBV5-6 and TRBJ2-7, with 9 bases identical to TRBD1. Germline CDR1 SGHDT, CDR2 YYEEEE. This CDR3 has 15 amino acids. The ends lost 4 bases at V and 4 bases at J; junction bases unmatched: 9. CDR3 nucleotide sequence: TGTGCCAGCAGCCCTACCGGGACAGGGTTGTACGAGCAGTACTTC. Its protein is CASSPTGTGLYEQYF.

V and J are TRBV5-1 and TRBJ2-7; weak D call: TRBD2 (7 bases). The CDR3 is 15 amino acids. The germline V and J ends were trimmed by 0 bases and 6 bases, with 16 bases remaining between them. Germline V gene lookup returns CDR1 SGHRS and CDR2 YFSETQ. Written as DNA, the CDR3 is TGCGCCAGCAGCTTGGGACGGTCAAGGGGGGGCGAGCAGTACTTC. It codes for CASSLGRSRGGEQYF.

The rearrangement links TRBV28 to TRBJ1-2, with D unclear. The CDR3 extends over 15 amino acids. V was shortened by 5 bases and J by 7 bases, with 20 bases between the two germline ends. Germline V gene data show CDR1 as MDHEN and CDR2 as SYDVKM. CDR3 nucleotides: TGTGCCAGCAGTCCACCCACCTCTGGGCCTACTGGCTACACCTTC. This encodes CASSPPTSGPTGYTF.

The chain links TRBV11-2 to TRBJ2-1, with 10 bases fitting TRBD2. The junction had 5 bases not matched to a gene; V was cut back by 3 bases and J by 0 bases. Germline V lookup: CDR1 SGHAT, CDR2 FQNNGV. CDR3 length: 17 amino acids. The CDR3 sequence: CASSFSSGGGSYNEQFF. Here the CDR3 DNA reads TGTGCCAGCAGCTTCTCTAGCGGGGGTGGCTCCTACAATGAGCAGTTCTTC.

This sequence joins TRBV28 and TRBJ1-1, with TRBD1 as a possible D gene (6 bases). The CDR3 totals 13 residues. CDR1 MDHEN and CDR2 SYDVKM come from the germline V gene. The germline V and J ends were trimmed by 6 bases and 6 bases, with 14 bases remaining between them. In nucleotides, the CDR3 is TGTGCCAGCAGACCACAGGGAAGGTCTGAAGCTTTCTTT. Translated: CASRPQGRSEAFF.

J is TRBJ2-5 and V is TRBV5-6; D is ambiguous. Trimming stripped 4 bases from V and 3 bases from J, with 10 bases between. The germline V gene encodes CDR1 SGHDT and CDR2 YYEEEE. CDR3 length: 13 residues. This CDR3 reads CASSRVYEETQYF. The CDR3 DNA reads TGTGCCAGCAGCCGTGTGTATGAAGAGACCCAGTACTTC. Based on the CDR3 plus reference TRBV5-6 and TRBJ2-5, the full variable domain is DAGVTQSPTHLIKTRGQQVTLRCSPKSGHDTVSWYQQALGQGPQFIFQYYEEEERQRGNFPDRFSGHQFPNYSSELNVNALLLGDSALYLCASSRVYEETQYFGPGTRLLVL.

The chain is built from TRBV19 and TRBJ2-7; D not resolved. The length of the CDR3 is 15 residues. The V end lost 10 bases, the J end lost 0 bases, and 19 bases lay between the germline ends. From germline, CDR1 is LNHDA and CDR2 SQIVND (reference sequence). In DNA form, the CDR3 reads TGTGCCACCAGTACTAAGCCTCGAGGCTCCTACGAGCAGTACTTC. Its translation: CATSTKPRGSYEQYF.

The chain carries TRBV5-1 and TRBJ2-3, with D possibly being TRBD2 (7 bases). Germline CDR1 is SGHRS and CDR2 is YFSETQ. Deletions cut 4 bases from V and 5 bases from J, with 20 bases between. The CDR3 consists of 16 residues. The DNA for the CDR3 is TGCGCCAGCAGCCAGGTTGCGGGGGCCCGGGGAGATACGCAGTATTTT. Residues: CASSQVAGARGDTQYF.

CDR3 sequence reads: CASSPGGDGNTIYF. The CDR3 DNA reads TGCGCCAGCAGCCCCGGCGGGGATGGAAACACCATATATTTT. The rearrangement joins TRBV5-1 to TRBJ1-3; D gene unclear. This CDR3 has 14 amino acids. The V end was cut by 4 bases, the J end by 3 bases, with 11 bases between. Germline assignment: CDR1 SGHRS and CDR2 YFSETQ.

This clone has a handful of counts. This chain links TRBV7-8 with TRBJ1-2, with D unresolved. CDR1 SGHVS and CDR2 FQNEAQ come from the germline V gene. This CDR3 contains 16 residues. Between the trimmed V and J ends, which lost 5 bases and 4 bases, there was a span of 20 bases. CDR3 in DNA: TGTGCCAGCAGCCCCCGGTTACAGTCCGTGAGCTATGGCTACACCTTC. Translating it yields CASSPRLQSVSYGYTF.

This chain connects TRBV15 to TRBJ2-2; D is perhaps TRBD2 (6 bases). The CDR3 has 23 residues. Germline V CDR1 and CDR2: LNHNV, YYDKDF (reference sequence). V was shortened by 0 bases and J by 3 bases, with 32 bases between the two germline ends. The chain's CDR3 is CATSRDVAGSFSFSTSDTGELFF. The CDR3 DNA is TGTGCCACCAGCAGAGATGTTGCGGGATCTTTTTCGTTCTCTACTTCGGACACCGGGGAGCTGTTTTTT.

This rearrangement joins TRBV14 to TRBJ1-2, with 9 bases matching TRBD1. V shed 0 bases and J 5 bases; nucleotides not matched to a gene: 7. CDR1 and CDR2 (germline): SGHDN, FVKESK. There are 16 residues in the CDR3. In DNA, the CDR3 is TGTGCCAGCAGCCAAGATTCCGGGACAGGGAGGTATGGCTACACCTTC. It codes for CASSQDSGTGRYGYTF.

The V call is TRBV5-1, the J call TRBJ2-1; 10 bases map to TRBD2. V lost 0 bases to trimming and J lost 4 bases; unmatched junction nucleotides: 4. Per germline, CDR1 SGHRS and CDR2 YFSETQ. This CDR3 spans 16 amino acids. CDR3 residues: CASSLVAAGGYNEQFF. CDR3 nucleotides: TGCGCCAGCAGCTTGGTGGCAGCGGGAGGGTACAATGAGCAGTTCTTC.

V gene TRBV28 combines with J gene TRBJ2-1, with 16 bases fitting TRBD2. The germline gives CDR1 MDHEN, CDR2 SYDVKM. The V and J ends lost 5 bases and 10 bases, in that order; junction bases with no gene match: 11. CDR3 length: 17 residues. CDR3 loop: CASSPRGLAGGPGEQFF. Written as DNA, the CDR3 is TGTGCCAGCAGTCCCCGGGGACTAGCGGGGGGGCCAGGCGAGCAGTTCTTC. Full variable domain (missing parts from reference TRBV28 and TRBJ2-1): DVKVTQSSRYLVKRTGEKVFLECVQDMDHENMFWYRQDPGLGLRLIYFSYDVKMKEKGDIPEGYSVSREKKERFSLILESASTNQTSMYLCASSPRGLAGGPGEQFFGPGTRLTVL.

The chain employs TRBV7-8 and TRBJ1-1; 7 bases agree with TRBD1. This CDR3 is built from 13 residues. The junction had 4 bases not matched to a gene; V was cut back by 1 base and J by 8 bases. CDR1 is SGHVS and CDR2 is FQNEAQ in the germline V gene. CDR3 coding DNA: TGTGCCAGCAGCTTAGTGTTGGACAGGGAAGCTTTCTTT. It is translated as CASSLVLDREAFF.

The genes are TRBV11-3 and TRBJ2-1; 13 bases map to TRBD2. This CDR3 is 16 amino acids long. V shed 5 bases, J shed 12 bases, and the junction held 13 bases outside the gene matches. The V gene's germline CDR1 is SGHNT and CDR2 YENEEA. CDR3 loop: CASSPGPGLAGSVQFF. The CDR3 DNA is TGTGCCAGCAGCCCCGGCCCGGGACTAGCGGGGTCGGTGCAGTTCTTC.

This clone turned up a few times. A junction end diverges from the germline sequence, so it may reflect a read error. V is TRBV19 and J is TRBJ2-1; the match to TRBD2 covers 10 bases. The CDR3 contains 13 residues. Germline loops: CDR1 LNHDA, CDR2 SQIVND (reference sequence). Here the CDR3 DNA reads TGTGCCAGCAGTAGCGGGAGGCGTAATGAGCAGTTCTTC. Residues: CASSSGRRNEQFF.

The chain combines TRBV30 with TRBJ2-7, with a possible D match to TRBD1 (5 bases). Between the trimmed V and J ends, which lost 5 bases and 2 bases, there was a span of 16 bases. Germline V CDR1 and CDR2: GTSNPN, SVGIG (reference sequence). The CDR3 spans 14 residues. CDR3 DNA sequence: TGTGCCTGGGGATCCAGGGTGGGCCCCTACGAGCAGTACTTC. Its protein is CAWGSRVGPYEQYF.

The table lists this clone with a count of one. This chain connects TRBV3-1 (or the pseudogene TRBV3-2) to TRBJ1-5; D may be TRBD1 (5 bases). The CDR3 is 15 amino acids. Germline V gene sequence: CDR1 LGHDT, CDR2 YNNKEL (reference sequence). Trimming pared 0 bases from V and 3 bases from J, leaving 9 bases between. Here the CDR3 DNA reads TGTGCCAGCAGCCAAGATTCAGGGAACAATCAGCCCCAGCATTTT. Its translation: CASSQDSGNNQPQHF.

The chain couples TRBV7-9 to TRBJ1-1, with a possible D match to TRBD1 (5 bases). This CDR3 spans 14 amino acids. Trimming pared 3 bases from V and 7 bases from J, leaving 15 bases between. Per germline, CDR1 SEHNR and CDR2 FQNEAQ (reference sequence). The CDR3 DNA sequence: TGTGCCAGCAGCTTTAGCACAGGATATGGTGAAGCTTTCTTT. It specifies CASSFSTGYGEAFF. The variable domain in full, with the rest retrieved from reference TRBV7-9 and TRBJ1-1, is DTGVSQNPRHKITKRGQNVTFRCDPISEHNRLYWYRQTLGQGPEFLTYFQNEAQLEKSRLLSDRFSAERPKGSFSTLEIQRTEQGDSAMYLCASSFSTGYGEAFFGQGTRLTVV.

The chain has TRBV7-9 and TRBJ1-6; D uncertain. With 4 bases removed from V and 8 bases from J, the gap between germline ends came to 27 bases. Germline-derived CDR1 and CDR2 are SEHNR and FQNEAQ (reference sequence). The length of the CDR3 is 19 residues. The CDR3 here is CASSSPEVSHIWNDSPLHF. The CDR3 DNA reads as TGTGCCAGCAGCTCCCCCGAGGTTTCCCATATCTGGAACGATTCACCCCTCCACTTT.

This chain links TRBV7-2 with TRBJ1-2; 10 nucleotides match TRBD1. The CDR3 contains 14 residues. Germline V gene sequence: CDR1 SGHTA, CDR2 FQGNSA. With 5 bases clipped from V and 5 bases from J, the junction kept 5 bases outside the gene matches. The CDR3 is CASSPGTGAYGYTF. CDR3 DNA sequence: TGTGCCAGCAGCCCAGGGACAGGGGCGTATGGCTACACCTTC.

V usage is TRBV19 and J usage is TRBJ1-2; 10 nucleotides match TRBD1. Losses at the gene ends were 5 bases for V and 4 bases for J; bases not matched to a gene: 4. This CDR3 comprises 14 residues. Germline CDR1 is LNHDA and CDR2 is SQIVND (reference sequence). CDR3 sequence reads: CASSAGQGSYGYTF. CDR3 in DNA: TGTGCCAGTAGTGCGGGACAGGGGTCCTATGGCTACACCTTC.

This CDR3 is CASSPGQGLLYNEQFF. The CDR3 region has the DNA TGTGCCAGCTCACCAGGACAGGGTCTTCTATACAATGAGCAGTTCTTC. The chain couples TRBV18 to TRBJ2-1; TRBD1 agrees at 8 bases. The CDR3 is 16 amino acids. Per germline, CDR1 KGHSH and CDR2 LQKENI. The trim removed 2 bases at V and 4 bases at J, leaving 7 bases unmatched.

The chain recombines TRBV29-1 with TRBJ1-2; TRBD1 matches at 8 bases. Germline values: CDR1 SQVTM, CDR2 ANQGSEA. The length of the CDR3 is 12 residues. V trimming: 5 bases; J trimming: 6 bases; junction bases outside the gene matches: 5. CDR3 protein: CSVLTGEHGYTF. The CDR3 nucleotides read TGCAGCGTTCTGACAGGGGAGCATGGCTACACCTTC.

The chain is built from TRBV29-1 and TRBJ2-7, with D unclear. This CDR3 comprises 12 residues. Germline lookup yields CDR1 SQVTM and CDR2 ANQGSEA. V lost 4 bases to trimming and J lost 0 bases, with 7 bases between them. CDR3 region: CSVGQSSYEQYF. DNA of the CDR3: TGCAGCGTTGGTCAGTCCTCCTACGAGCAGTACTTC.

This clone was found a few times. The CDR3 DNA reads TGTGCCAGCTCACTTACCGGGACAGGGGAAGGAAACACCATATATTTT. It encodes CASSLTGTGEGNTIYF. The V and J genes are TRBV18 and TRBJ1-3, with 10 bases that match TRBD1. The germline gives CDR1 KGHSH, CDR2 LQKENI. J lost 4 bases, V lost 4 bases, and 7 bases had no gene match. This CDR3 has 16 amino acids. Full variable domain (missing parts from reference TRBV18 and TRBJ1-3): NAGVMQNPRHLVRRRGQEARLRCSPMKGHSHVYWYRQLPEEGLKFMVYLQKENIIDESGMPKERFSAEFPKEGPSILRIQQVVRGDSAAYFCASSLTGTGEGNTIYFGEGSWLTVV.

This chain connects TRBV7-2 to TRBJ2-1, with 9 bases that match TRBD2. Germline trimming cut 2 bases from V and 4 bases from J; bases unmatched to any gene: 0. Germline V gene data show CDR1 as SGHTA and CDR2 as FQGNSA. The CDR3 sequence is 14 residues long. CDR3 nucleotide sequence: TGTGCCAGCAGCTTAACTAGCGGGTACAATGAGCAGTTCTTC. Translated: CASSLTSGYNEQFF.

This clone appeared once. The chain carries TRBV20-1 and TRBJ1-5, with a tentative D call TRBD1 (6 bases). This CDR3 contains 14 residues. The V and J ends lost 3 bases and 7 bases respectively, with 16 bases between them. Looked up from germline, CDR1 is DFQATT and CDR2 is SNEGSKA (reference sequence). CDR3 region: CSASPSTGRQPQHF. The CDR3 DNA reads TGCAGTGCTAGTCCATCAACAGGGCGGCAGCCCCAGCATTTT.

The chain's CDR3 is CASRRSPWNSFSGNTIYF. The CDR3 DNA is TGTGCCAGCAGGCGATCTCCATGGAACAGTTTCTCTGGAAACACCATATATTTT. The chain links TRBV6-6 to TRBJ1-3; D remains ambiguous. CDR3 length equals 18 residues. V dropped 6 bases and J dropped 0 bases, with 21 bases sitting between them. Looked up from germline, CDR1 is MNHNY and CDR2 is SVGAGI (reference sequence).